This T cell receptor (beta chain) was identified during a study of OX40 agonist ivuxolimab in advanced cancers. Across the study: The mean age was approximately 60 years, ranging from 23 to 79, with 80% to 85% of participants male.

Whole-study results and caveats: The study observed clonal expansion of CD4+ and CD8+ blood T cells by week 6 at 0.1 to 3.0 mg/kg. Also present in some nonresponders was a low level of normalized T-cell clonal expansion.

Germline V gives CDR1 SGHTA, CDR2 FQGNSA. Trimming cost V 0 bases and J 11 bases, with 16 bases left between them. This CDR3 is built from 14 residues. Method: immunoSEQ multiplex PCR; TCRdb's copy keeps in-frame clones and lacks some. Of 90,000 or so clones listed, 87% are singletons. Details on this clone: Its antigen is as yet unknown.

With autoimmune disease history or systemic immunosuppression, patients were excluded. The rearrangement uses TRBV7-2 and TRBJ1-1; D ambiguous. The source is an adult with an advanced solid tumor such as melanoma, head and neck, liver or kidney cancer. The starting material was CD4+ or CD8+ T cells sorted from blood, obtained in a trial of the OX40 agonist ivuxolimab. DNA of the CDR3: TGTGCCAGCAGCTTAGCTCAGACCGTTTTGCGGGCTTTCTTT. This codes for CASSLAQTVLRAFF.